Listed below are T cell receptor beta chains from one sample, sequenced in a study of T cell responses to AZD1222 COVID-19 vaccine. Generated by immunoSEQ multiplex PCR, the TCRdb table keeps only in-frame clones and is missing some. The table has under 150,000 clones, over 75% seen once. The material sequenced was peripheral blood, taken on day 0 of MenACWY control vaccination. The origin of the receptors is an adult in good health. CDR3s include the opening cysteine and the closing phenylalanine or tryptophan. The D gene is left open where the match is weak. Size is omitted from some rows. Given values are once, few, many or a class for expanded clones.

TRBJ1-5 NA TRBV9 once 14 CASSATQGRQPQHF TGTGCCAGCAGCGCGACCCAGGGGAGGCAGCCCCAGCATTTT
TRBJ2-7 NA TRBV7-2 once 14 CASSPRTGKYEQYF TGTGCCAGCAGCCCTAGGACGGGTAAATACGAGCAGTACTTC
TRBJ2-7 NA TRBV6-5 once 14 CAIQRDGSSYEQYF TGTGCCATCCAAAGGGACGGAAGCTCCTACGAGCAGTACTTC
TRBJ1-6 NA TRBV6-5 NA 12 CASSYSTGPLHF TGTGCCAGCAGTTACTCGACCGGTCCCCTCCACTTT
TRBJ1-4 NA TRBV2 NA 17 CASSEAGVGATNEKLFF TGTGCCAGCAGTGAAGCCGGGGTTGGGGCCACTAATGAAAAACTGTTTTTT
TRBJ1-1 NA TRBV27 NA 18 CASTPSREPGQENTEAFF TGTGCCAGCACGCCATCCCGGGAACCAGGGCAGGAGAACACTGAAGCTTTCTTT
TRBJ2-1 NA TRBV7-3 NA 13 CASSLALRNEQFF TGTGCCAGCAGCCTCGCGCTAAGAAATGAGCAGTTCTTC
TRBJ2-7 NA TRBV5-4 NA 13 CASSTDSSYEQYF TGTGCCAGCAGCACGGACAGCTCCTACGAGCAGTACTTC
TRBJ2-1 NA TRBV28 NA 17 CASSLSPDKPIYNEQFF TGTGCCAGCAGTTTATCCCCTGACAAGCCCATATACAATGAGCAGTTCTTC
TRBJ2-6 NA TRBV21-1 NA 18 CASITFNSGAGGANVLTF TGTGCCAGCATCACCTTTAATTCCGGGGCAGGAGGGGCCAACGTCCTGACTTTC
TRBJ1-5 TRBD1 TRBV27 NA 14 CASSLTGRYQPQHF TGTGCCAGCAGTTTGACAGGGAGGTATCAGCCCCAGCATTTT
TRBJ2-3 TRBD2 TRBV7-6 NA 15 CASSSLAGITDTQYF TGTGCCAGCAGCTCACTAGCGGGAATCACAGATACGCAGTATTTT
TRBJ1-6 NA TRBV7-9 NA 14 CASSLESYNSPLHF TGTGCCAGCAGCTTAGAATCGTATAATTCACCCCTCCACTTT
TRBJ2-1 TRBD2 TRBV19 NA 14 CASTHRGGTNEQFF TGTGCCAGCACCCACCGGGGGGGCACCAATGAGCAGTTCTTC
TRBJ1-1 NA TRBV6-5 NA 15 CASSYSGSLNTEAFF TGTGCCAGCAGTTACTCGGGCAGTCTGAACACTGAAGCTTTCTTT
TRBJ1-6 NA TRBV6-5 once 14 CASSYVQGRSPLHF TGTGCCAGCAGTTACGTCCAGGGACGCTCACCCCTCCACTTT
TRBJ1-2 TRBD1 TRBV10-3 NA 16 CAISESQAGGSYGYTF TGTGCCATCAGTGAGTCGCAGGCAGGGGGTAGCTATGGCTACACCTTC
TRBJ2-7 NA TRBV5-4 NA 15 CASSQPASSQYEQYF TGTGCCAGCAGCCAACCGGCTAGTAGCCAATACGAGCAGTACTTC
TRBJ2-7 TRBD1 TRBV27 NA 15 CASSFGTGGSYEQYF TGTGCCAGCAGTTTCGGGACAGGGGGCTCCTACGAGCAGTACTTC
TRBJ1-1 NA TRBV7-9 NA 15 CASSFSNSMNTEAFF TGTGCCAGCAGCTTTTCAAACAGCATGAACACTGAAGCTTTCTTT
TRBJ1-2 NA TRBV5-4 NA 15 CASSPGRRSTYGYTF TGTGCCAGCAGCCCTGGACGGAGATCCACCTATGGCTACACCTTC
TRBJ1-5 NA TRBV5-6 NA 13 CASSLDRNQPQHF TGTGCCAGCAGCTTGGACCGTAATCAGCCCCAGCATTTT
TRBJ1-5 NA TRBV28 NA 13 CASISGGIQPQHF TGTGCCAGCATCTCGGGGGGGATTCAGCCCCAGCATTTT
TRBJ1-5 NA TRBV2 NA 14 CASSDRASNQPQHF TGTGCCAGCAGTGACAGGGCTAGCAATCAGCCCCAGCATTTT
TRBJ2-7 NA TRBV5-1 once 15 CASSLTAGGAYEQYF TGCGCCAGCAGCTTGACGGCAGGGGGGGCCTACGAGCAGTACTTC
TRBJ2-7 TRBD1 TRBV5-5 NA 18 CASSFHRDRLRTSYEQYF TGTGCCAGCAGCTTCCACCGGGACAGGCTCCGTACTTCCTACGAGCAGTACTTC
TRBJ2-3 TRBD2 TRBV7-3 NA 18 CASSSQGGLARITDTQYF TGTGCCAGCAGCTCCCAAGGGGGACTAGCGAGGATCACAGATACGCAGTATTTT
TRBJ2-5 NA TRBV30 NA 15 CAWSPTGGAQETQYF TGTGCCTGGAGTCCTACAGGGGGGGCCCAAGAGACCCAGTACTTC
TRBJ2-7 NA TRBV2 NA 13 CASSEYRAYEQYF TGTGCCAGCAGTGAGTACAGGGCCTACGAGCAGTACTTC
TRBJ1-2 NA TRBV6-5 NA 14 CASSQKGGAYGYTF TGTGCCAGCAGCCAAAAAGGTGGGGCGTATGGCTACACCTTC
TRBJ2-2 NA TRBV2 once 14 CASKGGLRTGELFF TGTGCCAGCAAGGGGGGTCTGAGAACCGGGGAGCTGTTTTTT
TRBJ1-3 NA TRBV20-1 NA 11 CSATWGNTIYF TGCAGTGCTACCTGGGGAAACACCATATATTTT
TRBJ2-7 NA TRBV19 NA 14 CASSSRDRYYEQYF TGTGCCAGTAGTTCCCGGGACCGGTACTACGAGCAGTACTTC
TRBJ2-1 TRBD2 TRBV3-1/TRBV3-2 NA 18 CASSPRTSGTLSYNEQFF TGTGCCAGCAGCCCGAGGACTAGCGGGACCCTTTCCTACAATGAGCAGTTCTTC
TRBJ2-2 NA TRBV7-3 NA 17 CASSRFNRDSNTGELFF TGTGCCAGCAGCCGTTTTAACAGGGACTCGAACACCGGGGAGCTGTTTTTT
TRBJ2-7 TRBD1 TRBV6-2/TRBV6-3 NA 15 CASSPGGTGASEQYF TGTGCCAGCAGTCCCGGGGGGACAGGGGCCTCCGAGCAGTACTTC
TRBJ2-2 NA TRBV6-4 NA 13 CASSDRDTGELFF TGTGCCAGCAGTGACAGGGACACCGGGGAGCTGTTTTTT
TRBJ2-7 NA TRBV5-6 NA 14 CASSLAGAGYEQYF TGTGCCAGCAGCTTGGCCGGGGCCGGCTACGAGCAGTACTTC
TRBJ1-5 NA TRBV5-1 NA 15 CASRRPGTGNQPQHF TGCGCCAGCAGACGCCCCGGGACGGGCAATCAGCCCCAGCATTTT
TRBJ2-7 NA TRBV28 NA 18 CASIGLPFSGRSSYEQYF TGTGCCAGCATCGGTCTTCCGTTTTCCGGCCGAAGCTCCTACGAGCAGTACTTC
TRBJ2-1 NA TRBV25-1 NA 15 CASSKGSSRHNEQFF TGTGCCAGCAGTAAGGGTAGTAGTCGGCACAATGAGCAGTTCTTC
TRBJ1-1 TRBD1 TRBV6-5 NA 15 CASRTGGAMGTEAFF TGTGCCAGCAGGACAGGGGGCGCAATGGGCACTGAAGCTTTCTTT
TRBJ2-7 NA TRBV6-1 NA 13 CASSEILVGEQYF TGTGCCAGCAGTGAGATACTCGTTGGCGAGCAGTACTTC
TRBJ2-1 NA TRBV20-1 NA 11 CSARVYNEQFF TGCAGTGCTAGAGTATACAATGAGCAGTTCTTC
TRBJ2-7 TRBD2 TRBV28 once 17 CASSSPGLAGPRDEQYF TGTGCCAGCAGTTCCCCTGGTCTAGCGGGCCCCAGGGACGAGCAGTACTTC
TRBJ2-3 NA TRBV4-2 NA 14 CSRVVPGDSDTQYF TGTTCCCGGGTTGTTCCGGGAGATTCAGATACGCAGTATTTT
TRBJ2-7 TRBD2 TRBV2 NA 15 CASRSPSGSSYEQYF TGTGCCAGCAGGTCGCCTAGCGGAAGCTCCTACGAGCAGTACTTC
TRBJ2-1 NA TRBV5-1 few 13 CASSLTTYNEQFF TGCGCCAGCAGCTTGACTACCTACAATGAGCAGTTCTTC
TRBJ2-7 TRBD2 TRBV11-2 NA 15 CASSPRTSGYYEQYF TGTGCCAGCAGCCCCCGGACTAGCGGGTACTACGAGCAGTACTTC
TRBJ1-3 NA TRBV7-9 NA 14 CASSRRETGNTIYF TGTGCCAGCAGCCGCAGGGAAACAGGAAACACCATATATTTT
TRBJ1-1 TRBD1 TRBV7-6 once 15 CASSLGDRMNTEAFF TGTGCCAGCAGCTTAGGGGACAGGATGAACACTGAAGCTTTCTTT
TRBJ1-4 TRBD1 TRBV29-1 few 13 CSVLGGLNEKLFF TGCAGCGTTTTAGGGGGCCTTAATGAAAAACTGTTTTTT
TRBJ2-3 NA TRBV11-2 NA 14 CASSFGGFTDTQYF TGTGCCAGCAGCTTTGGGGGCTTCACAGATACGCAGTATTTT
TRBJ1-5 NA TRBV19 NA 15 CASSLNSSPNQPQHF TGTGCCAGTAGCCTTAACAGTTCCCCTAATCAGCCCCAGCATTTT
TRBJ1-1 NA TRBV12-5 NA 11 CASGSLTEAFF TGTGCTAGTGGTTCCCTGACTGAAGCTTTCTTT
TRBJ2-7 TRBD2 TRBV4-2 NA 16 CASSQRRGTSAYEQYF TGTGCCAGCAGCCAACGACGTGGGACTAGTGCCTACGAGCAGTACTTC
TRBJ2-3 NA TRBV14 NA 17 CASSQDRPGVSTDTQYF TGTGCCAGCAGCCAAGATCGCCCCGGGGTTAGCACAGATACGCAGTATTTT